A selection of T cell receptor beta chains follows, all from one sample in a study of T cells after posttransplantation cyclophosphamide. Clones were sequenced by immunoSEQ multiplex PCR, and TCRdb holds only the in-frame ones, with some missing. Recorded here are tens of thousands of clones, with no singletons, and the ten leading clones hold about 4.2%. Sequencing was done on a sample of PBMCs. The source is a woman aged 45-65 years in good health and a related stem cell transplant donor. The CDR3 runs from the conserved cysteine through the conserved F or W. A D gene is named only where the DNA matches it firmly. Clone size reads once, few, many, or a class if the clone is expanded.

v_gene: TRBV11-2; j_gene: TRBJ2-5; d_gene: -; abundance: few; CDR3nt: TGTGCCAGCAGCTTGGCGACGGGGTACCAAGAGACCCAGTACTTC; CDR3aa: CASSLATGYQETQYF
v_gene: TRBV7-3; j_gene: TRBJ2-3; d_gene: TRBD2; abundance: many; CDR3nt: TGTGCCAGCAGCTTAAACCTAGCGGGGTCCACAGATACGCAGTATTTT; CDR3aa: CASSLNLAGSTDTQYF
v_gene: TRBV6-5; j_gene: TRBJ1-2; d_gene: TRBD1; abundance: few; CDR3nt: TGTGCCAGCAGTACTACGACAGGGACCGGCTACACCTTC; CDR3aa: CASSTTTGTGYTF
v_gene: TRBV2; j_gene: TRBJ2-1; d_gene: TRBD1; abundance: many; CDR3nt: TGTGCCAGCAAGCCCAGGGGGATGAACAATGAGCAGTTCTTC; CDR3aa: CASKPRGMNNEQFF
v_gene: TRBV6-5; j_gene: TRBJ2-3; d_gene: -; abundance: many; CDR3nt: TGTGCCAGCAGTTACCCGGGGTCGCATACGCAGTATTTT; CDR3aa: CASSYPGSHTQYF
v_gene: TRBV3-2; j_gene: TRBJ2-7; d_gene: -; abundance: many; CDR3nt: TGTGCCAGCAGCCCAACATACTTC; CDR3aa: CASSPTYF
v_gene: TRBV7-2; j_gene: TRBJ1-6; d_gene: -; abundance: many; CDR3nt: TGTGCCAGCAGCCACGGAGGAGGCATTAATTCACCCCTCCACTTT; CDR3aa: CASSHGGGINSPLHF
v_gene: TRBV7-9; j_gene: TRBJ1-3; d_gene: -; abundance: many; CDR3nt: TGTGCCAGCAGCTTAGGGACGGGGGACACCATATATTTT; CDR3aa: CASSLGTGDTIYF
v_gene: TRBV19; j_gene: TRBJ2-4; d_gene: TRBD1; abundance: many; CDR3nt: TGTGCCAGTAGTTTTCGGACAGGGCTTACGAAAGCCAAAAACATTCAGTACTTC; CDR3aa: CASSFRTGLTKAKNIQYF
v_gene: TRBV4-2; j_gene: TRBJ1-4; d_gene: -; abundance: many; CDR3nt: TGTGCCAGCAGCGGAACAGTCACAACTAATGAAAAACTGTTTTTT; CDR3aa: CASSGTVTTNEKLFF
v_gene: TRBV27; j_gene: TRBJ2-7; d_gene: -; abundance: many; CDR3nt: TGTGCCAGCAGTCCCTTTCATACTACCCCCTACGAGCAGTACTTC; CDR3aa: CASSPFHTTPYEQYF